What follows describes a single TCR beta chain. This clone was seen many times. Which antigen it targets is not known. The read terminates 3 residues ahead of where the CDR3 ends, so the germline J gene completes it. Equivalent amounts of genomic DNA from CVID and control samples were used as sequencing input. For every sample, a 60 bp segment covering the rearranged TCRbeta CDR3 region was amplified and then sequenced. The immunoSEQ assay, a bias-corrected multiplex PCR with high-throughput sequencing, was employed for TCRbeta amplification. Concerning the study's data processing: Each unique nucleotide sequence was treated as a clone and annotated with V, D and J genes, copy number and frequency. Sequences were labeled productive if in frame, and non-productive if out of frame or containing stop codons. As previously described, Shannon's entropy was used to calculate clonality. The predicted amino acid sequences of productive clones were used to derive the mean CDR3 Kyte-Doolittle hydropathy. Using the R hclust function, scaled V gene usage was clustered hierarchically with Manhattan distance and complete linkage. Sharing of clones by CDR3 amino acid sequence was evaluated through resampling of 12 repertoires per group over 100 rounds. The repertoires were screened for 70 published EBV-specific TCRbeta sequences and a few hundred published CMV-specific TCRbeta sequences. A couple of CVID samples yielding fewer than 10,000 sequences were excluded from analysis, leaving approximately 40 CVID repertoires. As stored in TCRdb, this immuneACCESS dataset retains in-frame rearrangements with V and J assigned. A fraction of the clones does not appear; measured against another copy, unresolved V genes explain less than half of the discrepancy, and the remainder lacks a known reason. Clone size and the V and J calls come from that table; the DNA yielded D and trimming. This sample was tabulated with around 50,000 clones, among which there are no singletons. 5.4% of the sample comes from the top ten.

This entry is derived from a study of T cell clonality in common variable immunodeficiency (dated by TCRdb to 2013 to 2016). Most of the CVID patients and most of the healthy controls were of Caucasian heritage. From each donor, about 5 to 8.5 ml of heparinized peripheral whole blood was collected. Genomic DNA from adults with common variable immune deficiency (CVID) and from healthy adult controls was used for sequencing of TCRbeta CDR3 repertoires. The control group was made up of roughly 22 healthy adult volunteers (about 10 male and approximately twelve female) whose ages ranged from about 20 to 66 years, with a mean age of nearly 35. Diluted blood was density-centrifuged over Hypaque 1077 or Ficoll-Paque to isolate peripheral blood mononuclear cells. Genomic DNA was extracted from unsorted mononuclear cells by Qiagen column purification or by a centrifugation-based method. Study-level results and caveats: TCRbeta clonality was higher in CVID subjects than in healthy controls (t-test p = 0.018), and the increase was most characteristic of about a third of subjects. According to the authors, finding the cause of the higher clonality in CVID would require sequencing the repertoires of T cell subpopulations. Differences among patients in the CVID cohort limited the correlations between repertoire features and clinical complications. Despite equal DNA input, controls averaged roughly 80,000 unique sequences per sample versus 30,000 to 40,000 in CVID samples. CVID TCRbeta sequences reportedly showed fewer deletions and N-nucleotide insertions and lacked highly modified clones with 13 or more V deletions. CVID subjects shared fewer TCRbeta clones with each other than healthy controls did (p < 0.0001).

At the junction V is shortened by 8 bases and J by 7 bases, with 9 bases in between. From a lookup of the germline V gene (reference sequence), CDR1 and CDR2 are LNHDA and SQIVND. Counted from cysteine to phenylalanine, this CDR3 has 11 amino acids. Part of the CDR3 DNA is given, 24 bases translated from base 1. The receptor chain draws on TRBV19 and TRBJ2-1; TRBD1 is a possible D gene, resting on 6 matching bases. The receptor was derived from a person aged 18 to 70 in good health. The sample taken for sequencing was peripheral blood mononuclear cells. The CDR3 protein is CASSRGNEQFF. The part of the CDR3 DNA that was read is TGTGCCAGTTCGAGGGGGAATGAG.